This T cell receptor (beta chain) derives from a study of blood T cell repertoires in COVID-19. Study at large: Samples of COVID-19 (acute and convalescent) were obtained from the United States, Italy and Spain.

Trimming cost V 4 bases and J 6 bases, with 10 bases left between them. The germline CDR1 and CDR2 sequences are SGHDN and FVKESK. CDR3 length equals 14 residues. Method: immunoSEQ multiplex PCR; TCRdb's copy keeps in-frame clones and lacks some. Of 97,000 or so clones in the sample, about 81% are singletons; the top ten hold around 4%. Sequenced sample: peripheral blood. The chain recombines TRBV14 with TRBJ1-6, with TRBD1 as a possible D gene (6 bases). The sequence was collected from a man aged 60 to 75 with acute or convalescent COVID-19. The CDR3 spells CASSRTGFNSPLHF. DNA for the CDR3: TGTGCCAGCAGCCGCACAGGGTTTAATTCACCCCTCCACTTT.